This passage covers 6 T cell receptor beta chains from one sample sequenced in a study of T-cell memory formation after mild COVID-19 (dated by TCRdb to the early 2020s). The method behind the library was 5' RACE. These reads were obtained on an Illumina NovaSeq 6000. TCRdb reprocessed the public reads (quality trimming at Q25 with fastp, clone calling with MiXCR) and kept in-frame beta chains. Entries that share a CDR3 protein sequence are merged under the most common genes and DNA. This sample lists 500,000 to 600,000 distinct CDR3 sequences; 18% were detected once. Of the sample, 12% falls within the top ten clones. Sequenced material: PBMCs or a T cell subset sorted from them (not recorded which). Every receptor here comes from an adult woman who had mild COVID-19 (a few samples of this study predate the infection). The sample titles of this study are shuffled in the database, so cell type and time point are left out; the donor was told from shared clones.

CDR3 loop: CASSFGTSGGFMNEQFF. In DNA form, the CDR3 reads TGTGCCAGCAGCTTCGGGACTAGCGGGGGGTTTATGAATGAGCAGTTCTTC. The V and J genes are TRBV7-3 and TRBJ2-1; 15 nucleotides line up with TRBD2. CDR1 is SGHTA and CDR2 is FQGTGA in the germline V gene. This CDR3 is built from 17 residues. V shed 3 bases and J 7 bases; nucleotides not matched to a gene: 7.

This clonotype was observed a few times. The V and J genes are TRBV6-5 and TRBJ1-4; no reliable D call. Germline CDR1 is MNHEY and CDR2 is SVGAGI. V lost 5 bases, J lost 8 bases, and 18 bases lay in between. This CDR3 is 15 amino acids long. In DNA, the CDR3 is TGTGCCAGCAGTGACGGGTCTACTCGCGACGAAAAACTGTTTTTT. It yields the protein CASSDGSTRDEKLFF.

This chain joins TRBV7-3 and TRBJ2-6, with D perhaps matching TRBD2 (6 bases). CDR1 is SGHTA and CDR2 is FQGTGA in the germline V gene. CDR3 length: 16 amino acids. Trimming shortened V by 0 bases and J by 2 bases, and 8 bases separated the two germline ends. The CDR3, as DNA: TGTGCCAGCAGCTTAACGTCGGGGGCTGGGGCCAACGTCCTGACTTTC. This gives the protein CASSLTSGAGANVLTF.

This chain connects TRBV11-2 to TRBJ1-1; D remains ambiguous. This CDR3 comprises 16 residues. V lost 4 bases and J 4 bases, leaving 19 bases between the germline ends. Germline CDR1 is SGHAT and CDR2 is FQNNGV. The CDR3 DNA reads as TGTGCCAGCAGCTCAATGGAGGGCATCCGGGGCACTGAAGCTTTCTTT. Amino acids: CASSSMEGIRGTEAFF.

The chain couples TRBV18 to TRBJ2-3; TRBD2 matches at 13 bases. With 0 bases clipped from V and 5 bases from J, the junction kept 8 bases outside the gene matches. This CDR3 is built from 18 residues. Per the germline V gene, CDR1 is KGHSH and CDR2 is LQKENI. Written as DNA, the CDR3 is TGTGCCAGCTCACCACCTCTTGGACTAGCGGGGGCAGGAGATACGCAGTATTTT. Residues: CASSPPLGLAGAGDTQYF.

This clonotype was detected a few times. The chain joins TRBV7-2 to TRBJ2-2, with D possibly being TRBD1 (6 bases). The CDR3 covers 14 residues. Germline V gives CDR1 SGHTA, CDR2 FQGNSA. Trimming cost V 1 base and J 7 bases, with 10 bases left between them. As DNA, the CDR3 is TGTGCCAGCAGCTTAGTACAGGGCGTCGGGGAGCTGTTTTTT. This gives the protein CASSLVQGVGELFF.